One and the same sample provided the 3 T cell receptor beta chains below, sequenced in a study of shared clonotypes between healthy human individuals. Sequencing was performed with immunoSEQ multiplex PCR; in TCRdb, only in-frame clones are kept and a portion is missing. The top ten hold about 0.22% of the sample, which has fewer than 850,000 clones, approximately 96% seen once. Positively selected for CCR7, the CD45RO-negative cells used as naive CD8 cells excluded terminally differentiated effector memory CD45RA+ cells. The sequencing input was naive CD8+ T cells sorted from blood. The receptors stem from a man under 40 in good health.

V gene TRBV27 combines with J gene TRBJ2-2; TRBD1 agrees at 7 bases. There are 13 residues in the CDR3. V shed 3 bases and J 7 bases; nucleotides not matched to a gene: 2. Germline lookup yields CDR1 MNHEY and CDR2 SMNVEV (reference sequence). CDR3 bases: TGTGCCAGCAGTTTCCAGGGGGTCGGGGAGCTGTTTTTT. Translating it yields CASSFQGVGELFF.

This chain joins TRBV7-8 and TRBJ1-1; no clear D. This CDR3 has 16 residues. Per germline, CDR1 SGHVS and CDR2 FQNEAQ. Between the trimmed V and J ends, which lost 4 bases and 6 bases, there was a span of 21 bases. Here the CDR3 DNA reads TGTGCCAGCAGCTACAATCCGTCCCTGAGGGCGCCTGAAGCTTTCTTT. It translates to CASSYNPSLRAPEAFF.

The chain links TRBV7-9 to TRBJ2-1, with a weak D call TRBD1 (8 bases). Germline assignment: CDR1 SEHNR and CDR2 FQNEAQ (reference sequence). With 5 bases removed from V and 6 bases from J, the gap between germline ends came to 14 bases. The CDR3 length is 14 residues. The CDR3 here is CASSLQGGSNEQFF. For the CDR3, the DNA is TGTGCCAGCAGCCTACAGGGGGGGAGCAATGAGCAGTTCTTC.